The next 13 T cell receptor beta chains were all read from a single sample in a study of cytomegalovirus exposure and HLA in healthy donors. The PCR made use of 60 Vbeta and 13 Jbeta primers. TCRdb keeps only in-frame clones here, not all; method: immunoSEQ multiplex PCR. Of under 300,000 clones in the sample, about 86% were seen once. The sample comprised PBMCs. These receptors originate from a woman aged 60-75 years in good health and CMV-seropositive.

The V gene is TRBV28, the J gene TRBJ2-5; 8 bases map to TRBD1. The assigned J gene may be wrong: the sequence end matches TRBJ2-7 better. The CDR3 is 14 amino acids. Germline CDR1 is MDHEN and CDR2 is SYDVKM. CDR3 sequence reads: CASGTGTGTYEQYF. CDR3 in DNA: TGTGCCAGCGGGACCGGGACAGGAACCTACGAGCAGTACTTC.

This chain links TRBV19 with TRBJ1-5; 7 nucleotides line up with TRBD1. This CDR3 has 15 amino acids. In germline, CDR1 is LNHDA, CDR2 SQIVND (reference sequence). Germline trimming cut 4 bases from V and 2 bases from J; bases unmatched to any gene: 5. The CDR3 DNA is TGTGCCAGTAGTAGTGTAGACAGGGGCAATCAGCCCCAGCATTTT. As protein: CASSSVDRGNQPQHF. Full variable domain (remainder filled in from reference TRBV19 and TRBJ1-5): DGGITQSPKYLFRKEGQNVTLSCEQNLNHDAMYWYRQDPGQGLRLIYYSQIVNDFQKGDIAEGYSVSREKKESFPLTVTSAQKNPTAFYLCASSSVDRGNQPQHFGDGTRLSIL.

The CDR3 here is CASSRDRGLGELFF. CDR3 nucleotides: TGTGCCAGCAGCCGGGACAGGGGGCTCGGGGAGCTGTTTTTT. J is TRBJ2-2 and V is TRBV6-5; 12 bases are shared with TRBD1. The CDR3 spans 14 residues. With 6 bases clipped from V and 7 bases from J, the junction kept 3 bases outside the gene matches. Germline V gene sequence: CDR1 MNHEY, CDR2 SVGAGI.

The chain combines TRBV27 with TRBJ1-1; D gene uncertain. The CDR3 extends over 14 amino acids. Trimming left V 5 bases short and J 0 bases short, with 10 bases between. Germline assignment: CDR1 MNHEY and CDR2 SMNVEV (reference sequence). The CDR3 coding sequence is TGTGCCAGCAGTCTCGACACCTTGAACACTGAAGCTTTCTTT. It codes for CASSLDTLNTEAFF.

V usage is TRBV5-1 and J usage is TRBJ2-7, with a weak D call TRBD1 (5 bases). CDR1 is SGHRS and CDR2 is YFSETQ in the germline V gene. The CDR3 totals 14 residues. Trimming removed 4 bases from V and 2 bases from J, with 13 bases in between. The CDR3 nucleotides read TGCGCCAGCAGCCCCAGGGTAATCGCCTACGAGCAGTACTTC. Protein sequence: CASSPRVIAYEQYF.

The rearrangement uses TRBV27 and TRBJ1-2; D perhaps matches TRBD1 (5 bases). There are 15 residues in the CDR3. V was shortened by 0 bases and J by 3 bases, with 11 bases between the two germline ends. Per germline, CDR1 MNHEY and CDR2 SMNVEV (reference sequence). The CDR3 here is CASSLSGGKDYGYTF. CDR3 DNA: TGTGCCAGCAGTTTATCGGGGGGAAAAGACTATGGCTACACCTTC.

The rearrangement uses TRBV28 and TRBJ1-1, with TRBD1 identical over 7 bases. Trimming cost V 1 base and J 4 bases; bases outside gene matches: 6. Germline assignment: CDR1 MDHEN and CDR2 SYDVKM. The CDR3 has 15 amino acids. CDR3 sequence: CASSLSPRGSTEAFF. CDR3 DNA: TGTGCCAGCAGTTTATCCCCCAGGGGGAGCACTGAAGCTTTCTTT.

The chain joins TRBV18 to TRBJ2-7; 7 bases are a match to TRBD1. The CDR3 spans 17 residues. V lost 0 bases and J lost 4; bases outside the gene matches: 12. The germline CDR1 and CDR2 sequences are KGHSH and LQKENI. CDR3 in amino acids: CASSPPLAEQGFYEQYF. The CDR3 coding sequence is TGTGCCAGCTCACCACCGTTGGCTGAACAGGGGTTTTACGAGCAGTACTTC.

The genes are TRBV4-2 and TRBJ2-1, with 8 positions matching TRBD1. The trim removed 1 base at V and 4 bases at J, leaving 6 bases unmatched. CDR1 is LGHNA and CDR2 is YNFKEQ in the germline V gene. The CDR3 spans 16 residues. CDR3: CASSQVGGQEYNEQFF. CDR3 nucleotide sequence: TGTGCCAGCAGCCAAGTAGGGGGACAGGAGTACAATGAGCAGTTCTTC.

The J gene is TRBJ1-4, the V gene TRBV27, with unresolved D. V was shortened by 10 bases and J by 2 bases, with 14 bases between the two germline ends. Germline loops: CDR1 MNHEY, CDR2 SMNVEV (reference sequence). CDR3 length equals 14 residues. CDR3 loop: CATKPSRTNEKLFF. Written as DNA, the CDR3 is TGTGCCACCAAACCGAGTCGGACTAATGAAAAACTGTTTTTT.

The chain couples TRBV2 to TRBJ2-5; perhaps TRBD2 as D (6 bases). Germline CDR1 reads SNHLY; CDR2 reads FYNNEI. This CDR3 spans 13 amino acids. Trimming took off 6 bases at V and 10 bases at J, with 18 bases between the two ends. This CDR3 is CASSAGTPYHQYF. CDR3 sequence (DNA): TGTGCCAGCAGCGCTGGGACTCCATACCACCAGTACTTC.

The chain links TRBV6-5 to TRBJ1-5, with 8 bases that match TRBD1. The CDR3 is 13 residues long. CDR1 is MNHEY, CDR2 SVGAGI, per germline. Here the CDR3 reads CASLGTGHQPQHF. The CDR3 DNA is TGTGCTTCGCTAGGGACAGGACATCAGCCCCAGCATTTT.

The chain couples TRBV25-1 to TRBJ1-1, with D maybe TRBD1 (5 bases). V lost 4 bases and J 1 base, leaving 7 bases between the germline ends. The CDR3 sequence is 13 residues long. Germline loops: CDR1 MGHDK, CDR2 SYGVNS. The CDR3 is CASSAGPNTEAFF. CDR3 DNA sequence: TGTGCCAGCAGTGCAGGGCCGAACACTGAAGCTTTCTTT.